These 24 T cell receptor beta chains originate from one sample sequenced in a study of early T cells in non-severe SARS-CoV-2 infection. TCRdb used MiXCR to reprocess the 5' RACE reads, holding one entry per CDR3 protein. The top ten hold about 7.2% of the sample, which has about 19,000 distinct CDR3 sequences, about 4% seen once. Material: whole blood. The receptors were gathered from an adult who was a healthcare worker with PCR-confirmed SARS-CoV-2 infection or an uninfected control (not recorded which).

This clonotype was detected many times. The chain recombines TRBV7-2 with TRBJ2-1, with D unresolved. V was shortened by 5 bases and J by 2 bases, with 13 bases between the two germline ends. This CDR3 has 15 residues. CDR1 and CDR2 from the germline V gene are SGHTA and FQGNSA. CDR3 loop: CASSPGNPTYNEQFF. The CDR3 DNA reads TGTGCCAGCAGCCCAGGTAACCCTACCTACAATGAGCAGTTCTTC.

This clonotype was picked up many times. The genes are TRBV19 and TRBJ2-1, with D unresolved. The germline V gene encodes CDR1 LNHDA and CDR2 SQIVND (reference sequence). Trimming pared 4 bases from V and 5 bases from J, leaving 18 bases between. The CDR3 spans 16 residues. The CDR3 DNA reads TGTGCCAGTAGTACCCCCGGGTCTCGTATAAACAATGAGCAGTTCTTC. Protein sequence: CASSTPGSRINNEQFF.

This clonotype was observed a few times. The rearrangement uses TRBV30 and TRBJ1-2; no firm D call. The germline V gene encodes CDR1 GTSNPN and CDR2 SVGIG (reference sequence). Trimming left V 4 bases short and J 7 bases short, with 16 bases between. The CDR3 totals 13 residues. The CDR3 region is CAWTQASSSGYTF. Here the CDR3 DNA reads TGTGCCTGGACTCAAGCTTCGAGCAGTGGCTACACCTTC. Using reference TRBV30 and TRBJ1-2 for the parts outside the CDR3, the full variable domain is SQTIHQWPATLVQPVGSPLSLECTVEGTSNPNLYWYRQAAGRGLQLLFYSVGIGQISSEVPQNLSASRPQDRQFILSSKKLLLSDSGFYLCAWTQASSSGYTFGSGTRLTVV.

The table lists this clonotype with many counts. The chain uses TRBV7-2 and TRBJ2-7; 14 bases align to TRBD2. V was clipped by 8 bases and J by 4 bases; unmatched bases: 7. From germline, CDR1 is SGHTA and CDR2 FQGNSA. This CDR3 has 15 residues. Written as DNA, the CDR3 is TGTGCCAGCGGGACTAGCGGGGGCCTGGGGTACGAGCAGTACTTC. It is translated as CASGTSGGLGYEQYF.

This clonotype was observed many times. The rearrangement links TRBV30 to TRBJ1-4; 9 nucleotides line up with TRBD1. Germline values: CDR1 GTSNPN, CDR2 SVGIG (reference sequence). With 4 bases clipped from V and 8 bases from J, the junction kept 5 bases outside the gene matches. CDR3 length: 13 residues. The CDR3 region is CAWKGQGHEKLFF. The CDR3 DNA reads TGTGCCTGGAAAGGACAGGGGCACGAAAAACTGTTTTTT.

Judged by abundance, this clonotype is medium-sized (0.01 to 0.1%). J is TRBJ1-1 and V is TRBV20-1, with a possible D match to TRBD1 (6 bases). This CDR3 comprises 15 residues. Between the trimmed V and J ends, which lost 0 bases and 5 bases, there was a span of 16 bases. In germline, CDR1 is DFQATT, CDR2 SNEGSKA (reference sequence). As DNA, the CDR3 is TGCAGTGCTAGAGATCTGAGGGGGGCTAGTACTGAAGCTTTCTTT. It yields the protein CSARDLRGASTEAFF.

Concerning this clonotype itself: It may be a read error: a sequence one base away is much more abundant. This chain links TRBV6-1 with TRBJ2-2; the D gene could be TRBD1 or TRBD2 (5 bases each). The germline CDR1 and CDR2 sequences are MNHNS and SASEGT. The CDR3 consists of 16 residues. The CDR3 reads CAGRDGVHIVTGELFF. The CDR3 DNA reads TGTGCCGGCAGGGACGGAGTTCACATAGTGACCGGGGAGCTGTTTTTT.

This clonotype has ten or more counts. The rearrangement links TRBV19 to TRBJ2-1, with a tentative D call TRBD2 (5 bases). With 7 bases removed from V and 6 bases from J, the gap between germline ends came to 22 bases. Looked up from germline, CDR1 is LNHDA and CDR2 is SQIVND (reference sequence). CDR3 length: 16 residues. In DNA, the CDR3 is TGTGCCAGTACCTTCAATCCGGGAAGGAGTTTCAATGAGCAGTTCTTC. It specifies CASTFNPGRSFNEQFF.

The genes are TRBV5-5 and TRBJ1-6; possible D gene TRBD1, 6 bases. The CDR3 sequence is 16 residues long. Trimming left V 1 base short and J 8 bases short, with 16 bases between. Germline CDR1 and CDR2: SGHKS and YYEKEE (reference sequence). The CDR3 reads CASSLRPGDRYSPLHF. DNA of the CDR3: TGTGCCAGCAGCTTGAGGCCAGGGGATAGGTATTCACCCCTCCACTTT.

Ten or more counts support this clonotype. The J gene is TRBJ1-1, the V gene TRBV9; TRBD1 might be the D (6 bases). CDR1 is SGDLS and CDR2 is YYNGEE in the germline V gene. Deletions cut 0 bases from V and 5 bases from J, with 14 bases between. CDR3 length: 15 amino acids. CDR3 DNA sequence: TGTGCCAGCAGCGTAGAAGGGGGAGGAGGAACTGAAGCTTTCTTT. This codes for CASSVEGGGGTEAFF.

This clonotype was counted at least ten times. This chain uses TRBV15 with TRBJ1-5; D perhaps matches TRBD1 (5 bases). CDR1 is LNHNV, CDR2 YYDKDF, per germline (reference sequence). The CDR3 covers 12 residues. The germline V and J ends were trimmed by 9 bases and 3 bases, with 9 bases remaining between them. CDR3 nucleotides: TGTGCCACGGGACCGAACAATCAGCCCCAGCATTTT. This translates into CATGPNNQPQHF.

J is TRBJ2-1 and V is TRBV5-4, with 8 bases lining up with TRBD2. CDR3 length: 16 residues. In germline, CDR1 is SGHNT, CDR2 YYREEE (reference sequence). J lost 0 bases, V lost 7 bases, and 9 bases had no gene match. The CDR3 nucleotides are TGTGCCAGCCAGGAGCGCGGGGGGAGCTCCTACAATGAGCAGTTCTTC. This gives the protein CASQERGGSSYNEQFF.

This clonotype was picked up many times. The chain employs TRBV18 and TRBJ1-6; TRBD1 aligns across 8 bases. CDR1 and CDR2 from the germline V gene are KGHSH and LQKENI. V lost 4 bases to trimming and J lost 10 bases; unmatched junction nucleotides: 6. The CDR3 covers 14 residues. In DNA, the CDR3 is TGTGCCAGCTCACGGACAGGGCTTAACTCACCCCTCCACTTT. It codes for CASSRTGLNSPLHF.

This clonotype occurred many times. The chain combines TRBV4-3 with TRBJ1-1; 7 nucleotides match TRBD1. Germline V lookup: CDR1 LGHNA, CDR2 YSLEER. The CDR3 has 13 residues. Germline trimming cut 7 bases from V and 8 bases from J; bases unmatched to any gene: 10. CDR3 amino acids: CASTNRDSLEAFF. For the CDR3, the DNA is TGCGCCAGCACCAACCGGGACAGCTTAGAAGCTTTCTTT.

This clonotype was counted ten times or more. The V call is TRBV7-8, the J call TRBJ2-7, with D possibly matching TRBD2 (6 bases). The ends were cut back, 4 bases at V and 3 bases at J, with 13 bases in the middle. Germline V gene data show CDR1 as SGHVS and CDR2 as FQNEAQ. This CDR3 has 14 residues. CDR3 sequence (DNA): TGTGCCAGCAGCTATAGCGGTGCATTCTACGAGCAGTACTTC. Protein product: CASSYSGAFYEQYF.

The table lists this clonotype with many counts. V usage is TRBV7-2 and J usage is TRBJ2-7, with 7 positions matching TRBD1. This CDR3 is 14 amino acids long. The germline CDR1 and CDR2 sequences are SGHTA and FQGNSA. Germline trimming cut 5 bases from V and 3 bases from J; bases unmatched to any gene: 7. CDR3 DNA: TGTGCCAGCAGCCCTACAGGGGAAGGCTACGAGCAGTACTTC. Encoded protein: CASSPTGEGYEQYF.

Judged by abundance, this clonotype is medium-sized. The gene calls are TRBV5-1 and TRBJ2-5; D is ambiguous. In germline, CDR1 is SGHRS, CDR2 YFSETQ. Trimming stripped 1 base from V and 0 bases from J, with 4 bases between. CDR3 length equals 13 residues. This chain's CDR3 is CASSLNYQETQYF. CDR3 sequence (DNA): TGCGCCAGCAGCTTGAACTACCAAGAGACCCAGTACTTC.

This clonotype was seen many times. The chain has TRBV12-3 or TRBV12-4 and TRBJ2-6, with 9 nucleotides matching TRBD1. The CDR3 consists of 16 residues. The V segment lost 11 bases and the J segment 0 bases; nucleotides outside the gene matches: 8. The CDR3 is CAGGDRAPSGANVLTF. In nucleotides, the CDR3 is TGTGCCGGGGGGGACAGGGCCCCCTCTGGGGCCAACGTCCTGACTTTC.

This clonotype is categorized as medium-sized. The chain joins TRBV11-3 to TRBJ1-1, with D unclear. CDR1 is SGHNT, CDR2 YENEEA, per germline. The germline V and J ends were trimmed by 3 bases and 5 bases, with 10 bases remaining between them. This CDR3 region has 13 residues. CDR3 in DNA: TGTGCCAGCAGCTTCGGACGGGAAACTGAAGCTTTCTTT. Its translation: CASSFGRETEAFF.

This clonotype has just a few counts. The J gene is TRBJ2-7, the V gene TRBV20-1; D ambiguous. Germline loops: CDR1 DFQATT, CDR2 SNEGSKA (reference sequence). This CDR3 is 11 amino acids long. The V and J ends lost 5 bases and 5 bases respectively, with 10 bases between them. DNA for the CDR3: TGCAGTGCTGCCCGAATCGACGAGCAGTACTTC. Translating it yields CSAARIDEQYF.

This clonotype appeared many times. V usage is TRBV20-1 and J usage is TRBJ1-2, with a tentative D call TRBD1 (6 bases). Germline CDR1 reads DFQATT; CDR2 reads SNEGSKA (reference sequence). This CDR3 contains 19 residues. V shed 0 bases and J shed 0 bases, with 23 bases lying between them. CDR3 in amino acids: CSARDFPRAGDLANYGYTF. The CDR3 DNA reads TGCAGTGCTAGAGATTTCCCCCGGGCAGGGGACCTCGCTAACTATGGCTACACCTTC.

This clonotype was recorded at least ten times. V usage is TRBV20-1 and J usage is TRBJ1-2; 8 bases are a match to TRBD1. Trimming took 3 bases from V and 8 from J; bases not matched to a gene: 8. The CDR3 loop spans 13 amino acids. Germline CDR1 reads DFQATT; CDR2 reads SNEGSKA (reference sequence). Here the CDR3 reads CSASLDRAFGYTF. CDR3 DNA sequence: TGCAGTGCTAGCCTGGACAGGGCTTTCGGCTACACCTTC.

This clonotype occurred a few times. V gene TRBV6-1 combines with J gene TRBJ2-5; no reliable D call. Germline lookup yields CDR1 MNHNS and CDR2 SASEGT. The ends were cut back, 4 bases at V and 2 bases at J, with 5 bases in the middle. This CDR3 region has 12 residues. The CDR3 DNA follows: TGTGCCAGCAGTGCCCAACAAGAGACCCAGTACTTC. Protein sequence: CASSAQQETQYF.

As concerns this clonotype: A single base separates this from a much larger clone, so it may be a read error. For the CDR3, the DNA is TGTGCCAGCGCCCCGCTAGCGGCGGGCACCGGGGAGCTGCTTTTT. Protein product: CASAPLAAGTGELLF. The V call is TRBV9, the J call TRBJ2-2, with TRBD2 matching over 7 bases. The CDR3 contains 15 residues. Germline V gives CDR1 SGDLS, CDR2 YYNGEE.